One T cell receptor (beta chain) is described in this entry. Its specificity is not known. TCRdb used MiXCR to reprocess the RT-PCR reads, holding one entry per CDR3 protein. The sample records a few hundred thousand distinct CDR3 sequences, about 15% being singletons. The data were obtained in a study of response to subunit inactivated influenza vaccine. The study, taken as a whole, reports: The authors offered the suggestion that each seasonal influenza vaccination recruits few new T cells.

V lost 0 bases to trimming and J lost 2 bases, with 13 bases between them. The length of the CDR3 is 15 residues. Looked up from germline, CDR1 is DFQATT and CDR2 is SNEGSKA (reference sequence). Sequencing was performed on PBMCs from blood, taken about 11 days after vaccination. The clonotype comes from a man aged 45-65 years who received an inactivated influenza vaccine. The chain carries TRBV20-1 and TRBJ2-5; D ambiguous. CDR3 loop: CSARDFRTPQETQYF. The CDR3 DNA is TGCAGTGCTAGAGATTTTAGAACACCACAAGAGACCCAGTACTTC.